Following are 21 T cell receptor beta chains from one sample sequenced in a study of OX40 agonist ivuxolimab in advanced cancers. Libraries were prepared by immunoSEQ multiplex PCR; TCRdb keeps only in-frame clonotypes and omits some of them. The profile shows approximately 100,000 clones, roughly 84% of them singletons. Specimen: CD4+ or CD8+ T cells sorted from blood, collected in a trial of the OX40 agonist ivuxolimab. These receptors were obtained from an adult with an advanced solid tumor such as melanoma, head and neck, liver or kidney cancer.

The genes are TRBV18 and TRBJ2-2, with 9 bases that match TRBD1. CDR3 length: 15 residues. V shed 2 bases, J shed 6 bases, and the junction held 4 bases outside the gene matches. Germline CDR1 and CDR2: KGHSH and LQKENI. CDR3 nucleotide sequence: TGTGCCAGCTCACCATGGACAGGGGCGGCCGGGGAGCTGTTTTTT. Its translation is CASSPWTGAAGELFF. Using reference TRBV18 and TRBJ2-2 for the parts outside the CDR3, the full variable domain is NAGVMQNPRHLVRRRGQEARLRCSPMKGHSHVYWYRQLPEEGLKFMVYLQKENIIDESGMPKERFSAEFPKEGPSILRIQQVVRGDSAAYFCASSPWTGAAGELFFGEGSRLTVL.

J is TRBJ2-1 and V is TRBV19; D may be TRBD1 (6 bases). The CDR3 consists of 15 residues. V was pared by 4 bases and J by 7 bases, with 17 bases between. Germline assignment: CDR1 LNHDA and CDR2 SQIVND (reference sequence). The CDR3 here is CASSSGQSRRNEQFF. CDR3 sequence (DNA): TGTGCCAGTAGTAGCGGACAGTCCCGTCGGAATGAGCAGTTCTTC.

This rearrangement joins TRBV21-1 to TRBJ1-1; no DNA check was done on the table's D call, TRBD1. TRBV21-1 is marked as a pseudogene. The CDR3 spans 18 residues. This CDR3 reads CASSKHFRGTGLKIKAFF. For the CDR3, the DNA is TGTGCCAGCAGCAAACATTTCAGGGGAACAGGTCTTAAAATAAAAGCTTTCTTT.

The genes are TRBV28 and TRBJ2-7; a possible D gene is TRBD1 (6 bases). Germline values: CDR1 MDHEN, CDR2 SYDVKM. The CDR3 totals 14 residues. V lost 6 bases and J lost 7, with 19 bases in between. The CDR3 nucleotides are TGTGCCAGCAGGTATACGTTGGGGGCGGAGGAGCAGTACTTC. Translating it yields CASRYTLGAEEQYF.

The CDR3 DNA is TGTGCCAGCAGTGAAGTCGCGACGGTAAGCTCCTACGAGCAGTACTTC. It encodes CASSEVATVSSYEQYF. This rearrangement joins TRBV6-1 to TRBJ2-7, with D hard to call. Trimming left V 1 base short and J 0 bases short, with 13 bases between. Germline V lookup: CDR1 MNHNS, CDR2 SASEGT. The CDR3 spans 16 residues.

In DNA form, the CDR3 reads TGTGCCAGCAGTTACTCAGGGGACGGAAGCTATGGCTACACCTTC. Translating gives CASSYSGDGSYGYTF. V gene TRBV6-5 combines with J gene TRBJ1-2; perhaps TRBD1 as D (5 bases). Deletions cut 0 bases from V and 4 bases from J, with 12 bases between. The CDR3 is 15 amino acids. CDR1 is MNHEY and CDR2 is SVGAGI in the germline V gene.

The chain couples TRBV7-9 to TRBJ2-2; D tentatively reads TRBD1 or TRBD2 (5 bases each). Deletions cut 5 bases from V and 5 bases from J, with 21 bases between. The CDR3 has 17 residues. Germline CDR1 and CDR2: SEHNR and FQNEAQ (reference sequence). Written as DNA, the CDR3 is TGTGCCAGCAGCCGCGGCACGACAGTGGGGAGAACCGGGGAGCTGTTTTTT. It codes for CASSRGTTVGRTGELFF.

The gene calls are TRBV6-6 and TRBJ2-5; the D gene is possibly TRBD1 (5 bases). TRBJ2-7 explains the end of the DNA better; the J call may be wrong. This CDR3 has 14 amino acids. CDR1 MNHNY and CDR2 SVGAGI come from the germline V gene (reference sequence). For the CDR3, the DNA is TGTGCCAGCAGTTACTGGGGCTCCGCGTACGAGCAGTACTTC. Translation gives CASSYWGSAYEQYF.

This chain connects TRBV28 to TRBJ2-3, with D uncertain. The V gene's germline CDR1 is MDHEN and CDR2 SYDVKM. This CDR3 is 14 amino acids long. Trimming left V 2 bases short and J 2 bases short, with 8 bases between. The CDR3 DNA is TGTGCCAGCAGTTTACGGCTGATCACAGATACGCAGTATTTT. Protein sequence: CASSLRLITDTQYF.

This clone occurred a few times. The rearrangement uses TRBV5-5 and TRBJ2-7; D perhaps matches TRBD1 (6 bases). Per the germline V gene, CDR1 is SGHKS and CDR2 is YYEKEE (reference sequence). Trimming stripped 0 bases from V and 3 bases from J, with 13 bases between. CDR3 length: 15 amino acids. The DNA for the CDR3 is TGTGCCAGCAGCTTGGTGGGACAACGTTACTACGAGCAGTACTTC. It encodes CASSLVGQRYYEQYF.

The chain joins TRBV11-3 to TRBJ1-5; D ambiguous. Trimming removed 1 base from V and 5 bases from J, with 6 bases in between. The CDR3 extends over 13 amino acids. Germline loops: CDR1 SGHNT, CDR2 YENEEA. CDR3 nucleotide sequence: TGTGCCAGCAGCTTAGGCCGGGATCAGCCCCAGCATTTT. Translating it yields CASSLGRDQPQHF.

The chain links TRBV5-1 to TRBJ2-3; a weak D match, TRBD1 (5 bases). Germline-derived CDR1 and CDR2 are SGHRS and YFSETQ. The CDR3 spans 15 residues. V was trimmed by 0 bases and J by 2 bases, leaving 10 bases between them. The CDR3 nucleotides are TGCGCCAGCAGCTTGGTTGACAGCCCCACAGATACGCAGTATTTT. Its translation: CASSLVDSPTDTQYF.

V usage is TRBV30 and J usage is TRBJ2-3; D not certain. The CDR3 sequence is 12 residues long. CDR1 is GTSNPN, CDR2 SVGIG, per germline (reference sequence). Trimming pared 0 bases from V and 7 bases from J, leaving 8 bases between. The CDR3 here is CAWSVLAHTQYF. The CDR3 coding sequence is TGTGCCTGGAGTGTACTCGCGCATACGCAGTATTTT. Looking up the rest from reference TRBV30 and TRBJ2-3 gives the full variable domain: SQTIHQWPATLVQPVGSPLSLECTVEGTSNPNLYWYRQAAGRGLQLLFYSVGIGQISSEVPQNLSASRPQDRQFILSSKKLLLSDSGFYLCAWSVLAHTQYFGPGTRLTVL.

The chain couples TRBV19 to TRBJ2-1; 10 positions agree with TRBD1. V was pared by 5 bases and J by 8 bases, with 21 bases of the junction left unmatched. In germline, CDR1 is LNHDA, CDR2 SQIVND (reference sequence). The CDR3 loop spans 19 amino acids. CDR3 loop: CASSPSRLSPGQGSDEQFF. The CDR3 DNA sequence: TGTGCCAGTAGTCCGTCGAGGCTTTCACCGGGACAGGGGAGCGATGAGCAGTTCTTC.

The chain uses TRBV2 and TRBJ2-2; D not resolved. This CDR3 spans 15 amino acids. Trimming stripped 5 bases from V and 2 bases from J, with 12 bases between. Germline V lookup: CDR1 SNHLY, CDR2 FYNNEI. CDR3 protein: CASSSDGINTGELFF. The CDR3 region has the DNA TGTGCCAGCAGTTCGGACGGAATAAACACCGGGGAGCTGTTTTTT. The whole variable domain, remainder taken from reference TRBV2 and TRBJ2-2, is EPEVTQTPSHQVTQMGQEVILRCVPISNHLYFYWYRQILGQKVEFLVSFYNNEISEKSEIFDDQFSVERPDGSNFTLKIRSTKLEDSAMYFCASSSDGINTGELFFGEGSRLTVL.

This rearrangement joins TRBV9 to TRBJ2-5; TRBD2 aligns across 10 bases. From germline, CDR1 is SGDLS and CDR2 YYNGEE. The CDR3 spans 18 residues. The trim removed 0 bases at V and 4 bases at J, leaving 12 bases unmatched. The CDR3 DNA reads TGTGCCAGCAGCGTAGGGCAAGCGGGAGGGAGGGCTCGAGAGACCCAGTACTTC. This sequence encodes CASSVGQAGGRARETQYF. The full variable domain, in which reference TRBV9 and TRBJ2-5 provide the parts outside the CDR3, is DSGVTQTPKHLITATGQRVTLRCSPRSGDLSVYWYQQSLDQGLQFLIQYYNGEERAKGNILERFSAQQFPDLHSELNLSSLELGDSALYFCASSVGQAGGRARETQYFGPGTRLLVL.

The CDR3 here is CASSHGLESPLHF. Written as DNA, the CDR3 is TGCGCCAGCAGCCACGGCCTGGAATCACCCCTCCACTTT. The chain joins TRBV10-1 to TRBJ1-6; unclear D gene. The CDR3 spans 13 residues. The V end lost 6 bases, the J end lost 10 bases, and 13 bases lay between the germline ends. Germline CDR1 reads WNHNN; CDR2 reads SYGVQD (reference sequence).

Here the CDR3 DNA reads TGTGCCAGCAGTCGGACAGGGGGCTGGGCCGGGGAGCTGTTTTTT. Protein product: CASSRTGGWAGELFF. The chain is built from TRBV2 and TRBJ2-2; 11 bases agree with TRBD1. The junction had 5 bases not matched to a gene; V was cut back by 5 bases and J by 6 bases. Germline V lookup: CDR1 SNHLY, CDR2 FYNNEI. There are 15 residues in the CDR3.

CDR3: CASSPRVAGPSTDTQYF. The CDR3 nucleotides are TGTGCCAGCAGTCCCCGGGTAGCGGGACCTAGCACAGATACGCAGTATTTT. The chain joins TRBV27 to TRBJ2-3, with 8 bases that match TRBD2. This CDR3 has 17 residues. Unmatched junction bases numbered 10, after V lost 5 bases and J lost 0 bases. Germline values: CDR1 MNHEY, CDR2 SMNVEV (reference sequence).

The chain joins TRBV5-1 to TRBJ2-3; the match to TRBD1 covers 9 bases. This CDR3 has 18 amino acids. CDR1 and CDR2 from the germline V gene are SGHRS and YFSETQ. The V and J ends lost 3 bases and 4 bases, in that order; junction bases with no gene match: 15. The CDR3 loop is CASSSPGTGFLLADTQYF. Here the CDR3 DNA reads TGCGCCAGCAGCTCCCCCGGGACAGGGTTTCTTCTGGCAGATACGCAGTATTTT.

The chain carries TRBV27 and TRBJ2-5; 14 bases match TRBD2. The CDR3 extends over 18 amino acids. Germline V gene data show CDR1 as MNHEY and CDR2 as SMNVEV (reference sequence). V gave up 5 bases and J gave up 5 bases; unmatched junction bases: 13. CDR3 nucleotides: TGTGCCAGCAGTCGCTCTTCCCCGACTAGCGGGAGGGGGGAGACCCAGTACTTC. Amino acid sequence: CASSRSSPTSGRGETQYF.